The subject of this entry is one T cell receptor (beta chain). The CDR3 is 14 residues long. Germline CDR1 is DFQATT and CDR2 is SNEGSKA (reference sequence). The trim removed 6 bases at V and 4 bases at J, leaving 6 bases unmatched. The sample originates from a study of response to subunit inactivated influenza vaccine. TCRdb recomputed calls from the RT-PCR reads with MiXCR, one row per CDR3 protein. The repertoire has 450,000 to 550,000 distinct CDR3 sequences, about 25% of them found once; the top ten carry under 2.5%. The V and J genes are TRBV20-1 and TRBJ2-3, with 11 positions matching TRBD2. Here the sequenced sample was CD4+ T cells sorted from PBMCs, taken more than 4 days after vaccination. The receptor's source is a man in his fifties who received an inactivated influenza vaccine. DNA for the CDR3: TGCAGTGCCAACCTAGCGGGGGGCTCAGATACGCAGTATTTT. Amino acids: CSANLAGGSDTQYF.